Below, 13 T cell receptor beta chains from the same sample are listed, as sequenced in a study of beta chain features in type 1 diabetes. Of the isolated RNA, all was reverse transcribed, and so the sequenced material was expressed TCRB transcripts. TCRdb's table, derived via immunoSEQ multiplex PCR, lists solely in-frame clones and lacks some. The sample has over 350,000 clones, approximately 16% seen once. The source material was naive CD4+ T cells from blood. All receptors come from a woman between 18 and 30 years old in good health.

The chain recombines TRBV18 with TRBJ2-7, with a weak D call TRBD2 (6 bases). The CDR3 has 13 amino acids. V shed 3 bases and J shed 1 base, with 7 bases lying between them. The germline V gene has CDR1 KGHSH and CDR2 LQKENI. The CDR3 DNA follows: TGTGCCAGCTCACCGCTAGCGTCCTACGAGCAGTACTTC. Translated, it gives CASSPLASYEQYF.

CDR3 coding DNA: TGTGCCAGCAGCTTAGGAGGGACAGGGCCTTCTAACTATGGCTACACCTTC. Translation gives CASSLGGTGPSNYGYTF. The rearrangement links TRBV5-4 to TRBJ1-2; 9 bases agree with TRBD1. Per the germline V gene, CDR1 is SGHNT and CDR2 is YYREEE (reference sequence). This CDR3 has 17 residues. The junction had 8 bases not matched to a gene; V was cut back by 2 bases and J by 0 bases.

The chain employs TRBV25-1 and TRBJ2-2, with TRBD2 identical over 7 bases. This CDR3 is built from 13 residues. Per germline, CDR1 MGHDK and CDR2 SYGVNS. Trimming at V came to 6 bases and at J to 8 bases, leaving 6 bases not matched to a gene. The CDR3: CASRKRELGELFF. DNA for the CDR3: TGTGCCAGCAGGAAGCGGGAACTGGGGGAGCTGTTTTTT.

CDR3 sequence reads: CSVDPPTGGNGYTF. In DNA form, the CDR3 reads TGCAGCGTTGACCCCCCGACAGGGGGGAATGGCTACACCTTC. The chain links TRBV29-1 to TRBJ1-2, with 9 bases lining up with TRBD1. The CDR3 length is 14 residues. Per the germline V gene, CDR1 is SQVTM and CDR2 is ANQGSEA. J gave up 6 bases and V 3 bases, and 8 bases lay outside the gene matches.

This clone was counted a few times. This chain connects TRBV6-6 to TRBJ2-7; 11 positions agree with TRBD2. The junction had 6 bases not matched to a gene; V was cut back by 6 bases and J by 5 bases. The CDR3 consists of 14 residues. The germline V gene encodes CDR1 MNHNY and CDR2 SVGAGI (reference sequence). CDR3 region: CASRTSGSKDEQYF. As DNA, the CDR3 is TGTGCCAGCAGAACTAGCGGGAGTAAGGACGAGCAGTACTTC.

This clone was counted only a few times. V gene TRBV5-1 combines with J gene TRBJ2-7; D might be TRBD1 (6 bases). V lost 0 bases, J lost 3 bases, and 13 bases lay in between. Germline assignment: CDR1 SGHRS and CDR2 YFSETQ. The CDR3 is made up of 15 amino acids. CDR3 bases: TGCGCCAGCAGCTTGGTTGCAGGGGAAAACTACGAGCAGTACTTC. Protein: CASSLVAGENYEQYF.

V and J are TRBV4-2 and TRBJ2-1; no reliable D call. The V end lost 8 bases, the J end lost 15 bases, and 23 bases lay between the germline ends. CDR1 is LGHNA, CDR2 YNFKEQ, per germline. This CDR3 comprises 13 residues. CDR3 sequence (DNA): TGTGCCAGCCAGACCCTCTACCGGGTCCCGCGGTTCTTC. Amino acid sequence: CASQTLYRVPRFF.

V and J are TRBV18 and TRBJ1-2; D is unresolved. This CDR3 has 13 residues. Germline CDR1 and CDR2: KGHSH and LQKENI. Trimming shortened V by 0 bases and J by 8 bases, and 10 bases separated the two germline ends. For the CDR3, the DNA is TGTGCCAGCTCACCACCTCTCTACCAAGGCTACACCTTC. Protein product: CASSPPLYQGYTF.

In this sample, this clone turned up a few times. The chain employs TRBV5-1 and TRBJ1-2; D not certain. V was clipped by 4 bases and J by 8 bases, with 15 bases between them. The CDR3 is 13 residues long. In germline, CDR1 is SGHRS, CDR2 YFSETQ. CDR3 in DNA: TGCGCCAGCAGCCCCGGTAGTACGTGGGGCTACACCTTC. It encodes CASSPGSTWGYTF. The full variable domain, with the rest looked up from reference TRBV5-1 and TRBJ1-2, is KAGVTQTPRYLIKTRGQQVTLSCSPISGHRSVSWYQQTPGQGLQFLFEYFSETQRNKGNFPGRFSGRQFSNSRSEMNVSTLELGDSALYLCASSPGSTWGYTFGSGTRLTVV.

The chain recombines TRBV5-1 with TRBJ2-5; D gene uncertain. V lost 3 bases and J 4 bases, leaving 10 bases between the germline ends. This CDR3 comprises 13 residues. Germline V gene lookup returns CDR1 SGHRS and CDR2 YFSETQ. This CDR3 reads CASSSRRGETQYF. CDR3 in DNA: TGCGCCAGCAGCTCGAGACGAGGAGAGACCCAGTACTTC.

In its sample, this clone was seen a few times. This chain links TRBV6-1 with TRBJ2-1, with 9 nucleotides matching TRBD1. CDR1 MNHNS and CDR2 SASEGT come from the germline V gene. After removal of 6 bases from V and 7 bases from J, the junction contained 4 bases not matched to a gene. The CDR3 sequence is 13 residues long. This chain's CDR3 is CASRRTGANEQFF. In nucleotides, the CDR3 is TGTGCCAGCAGAAGGACAGGGGCAAATGAGCAGTTCTTC.

The rearrangement links TRBV30 to TRBJ1-2; a weak D match, TRBD1 (5 bases). The V end lost 0 bases, the J end lost 5 bases, and 16 bases lay between the germline ends. The CDR3 extends over 15 amino acids. Germline CDR1 and CDR2: GTSNPN and SVGIG (reference sequence). CDR3 nucleotides: TGTGCCTGGAGTGTAATCAGGGAGGACCCTTATGGCTACACCTTC. This encodes CAWSVIREDPYGYTF.

The chain couples TRBV7-9 to TRBJ2-1, with TRBD2 identical over 9 bases. The CDR3 runs to 17 residues. CDR1 SEHNR and CDR2 FQNEAQ come from the germline V gene (reference sequence). V shed 5 bases, J shed 0 bases, and the junction held 8 bases outside the gene matches. The CDR3 is CASSPLTSGSSYNEQFF. The CDR3 DNA sequence: TGTGCCAGCAGCCCGCTGACTAGCGGCAGCTCCTACAATGAGCAGTTCTTC.